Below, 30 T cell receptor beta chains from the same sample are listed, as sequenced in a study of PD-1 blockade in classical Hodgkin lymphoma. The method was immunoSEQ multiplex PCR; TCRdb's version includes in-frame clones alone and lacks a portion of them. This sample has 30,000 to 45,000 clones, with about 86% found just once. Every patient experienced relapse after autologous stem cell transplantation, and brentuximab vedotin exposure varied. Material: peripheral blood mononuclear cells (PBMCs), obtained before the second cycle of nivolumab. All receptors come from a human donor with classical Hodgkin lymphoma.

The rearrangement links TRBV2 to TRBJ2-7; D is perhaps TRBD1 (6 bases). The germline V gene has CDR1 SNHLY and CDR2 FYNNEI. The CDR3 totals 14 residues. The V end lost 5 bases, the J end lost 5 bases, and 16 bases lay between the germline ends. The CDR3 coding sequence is TGTGCCAGCAGTACCGGGCCGAGGGGGAACGAGCAGTACTTC. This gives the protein CASSTGPRGNEQYF.

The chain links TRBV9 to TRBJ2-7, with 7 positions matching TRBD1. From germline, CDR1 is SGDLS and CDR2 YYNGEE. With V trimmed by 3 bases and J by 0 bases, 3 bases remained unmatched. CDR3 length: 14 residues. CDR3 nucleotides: TGTGCCAGCAGCGAGGGGGCCGGCTCCTACGAGCAGTACTTC. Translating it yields CASSEGAGSYEQYF.

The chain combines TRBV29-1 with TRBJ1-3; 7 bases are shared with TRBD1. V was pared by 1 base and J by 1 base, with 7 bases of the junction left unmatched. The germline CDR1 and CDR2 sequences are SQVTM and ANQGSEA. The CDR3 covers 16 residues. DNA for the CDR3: TGCAGCGTTGAAGTCTGGGACAGACAATCTGGAAACACCATATATTTT. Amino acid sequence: CSVEVWDRQSGNTIYF.

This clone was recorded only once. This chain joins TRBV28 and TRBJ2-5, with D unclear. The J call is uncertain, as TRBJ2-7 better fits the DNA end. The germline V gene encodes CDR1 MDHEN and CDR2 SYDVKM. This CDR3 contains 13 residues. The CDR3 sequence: CASSLGRIYEQYF. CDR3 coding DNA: TGTGCCAGCAGTTTAGGGCGTATCTACGAGCAGTACTTC.

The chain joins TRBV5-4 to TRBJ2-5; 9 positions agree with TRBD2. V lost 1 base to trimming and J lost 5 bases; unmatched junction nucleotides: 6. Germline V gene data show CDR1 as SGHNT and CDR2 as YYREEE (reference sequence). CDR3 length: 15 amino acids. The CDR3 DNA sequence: TGTGCCAGCAGCTTGCCTAGCGGGACAACGGAGACCCAGTACTTC. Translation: CASSLPSGTTETQYF.

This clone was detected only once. The CDR3 DNA is TGTGCCAGCAGCTTAGCGCCAGCGGGAGCCAAAAACATTCAGTACTTC. This gives the protein CASSLAPAGAKNIQYF. The chain has TRBV7-9 and TRBJ2-4, with D possibly being TRBD2 (6 bases). This CDR3 spans 16 amino acids. Deletions cut 0 bases from V and 0 bases from J, with 9 bases between. The germline CDR1 and CDR2 sequences are SEHNR and FQNEAQ (reference sequence).

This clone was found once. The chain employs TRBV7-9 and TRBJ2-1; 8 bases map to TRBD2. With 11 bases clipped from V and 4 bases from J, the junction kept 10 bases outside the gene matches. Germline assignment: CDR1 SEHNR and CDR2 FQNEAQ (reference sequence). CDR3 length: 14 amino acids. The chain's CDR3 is CADGGSGVYNEQFF. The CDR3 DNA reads TGTGCCGACGGGGGTAGCGGGGTATACAATGAGCAGTTCTTC.

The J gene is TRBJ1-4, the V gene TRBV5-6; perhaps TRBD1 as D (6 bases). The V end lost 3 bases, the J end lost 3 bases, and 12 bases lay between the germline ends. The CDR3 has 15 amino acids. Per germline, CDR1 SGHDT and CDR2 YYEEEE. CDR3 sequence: CASSYRVLSNEKLFF. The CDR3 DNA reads TGTGCCAGCAGCTACAGGGTTCTGTCTAATGAAAAACTGTTTTTT.

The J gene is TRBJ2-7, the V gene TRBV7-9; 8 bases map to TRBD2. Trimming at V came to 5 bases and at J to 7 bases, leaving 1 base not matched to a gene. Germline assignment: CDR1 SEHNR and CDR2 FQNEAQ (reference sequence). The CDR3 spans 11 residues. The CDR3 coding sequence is TGTGCCAGCAGCCCGGGGGGGGAGCAGTACTTC. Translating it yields CASSPGGEQYF.

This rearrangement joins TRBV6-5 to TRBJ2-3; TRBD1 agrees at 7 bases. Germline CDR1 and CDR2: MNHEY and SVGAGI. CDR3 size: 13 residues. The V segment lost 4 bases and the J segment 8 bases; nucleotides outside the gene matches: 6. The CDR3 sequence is CASSSDRDSTQYF. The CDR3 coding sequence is TGTGCCAGCAGTTCTGACCGGGACAGTACGCAGTATTTT.

CDR3 loop: CASSPLTATSSGANVLTF. The CDR3 DNA follows: TGTGCCAGCTCACCACTGACAGCAACCTCCTCTGGGGCCAACGTCCTGACTTTC. V usage is TRBV18 and J usage is TRBJ2-6; tentatively, D is TRBD1 (5 bases). CDR1 KGHSH and CDR2 LQKENI come from the germline V gene. The CDR3 consists of 18 residues. Between the trimmed V and J ends, which lost 1 base and 0 bases, there was a span of 13 bases.

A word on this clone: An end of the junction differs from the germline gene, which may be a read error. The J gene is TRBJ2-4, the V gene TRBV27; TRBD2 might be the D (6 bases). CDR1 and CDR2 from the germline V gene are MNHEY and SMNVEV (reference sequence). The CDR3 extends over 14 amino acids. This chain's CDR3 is CASRNAGPVGIRYF. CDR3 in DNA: TGTGCCAGCAGAAATGCGGGACCCGTCGGCATTCGGTACTTC.

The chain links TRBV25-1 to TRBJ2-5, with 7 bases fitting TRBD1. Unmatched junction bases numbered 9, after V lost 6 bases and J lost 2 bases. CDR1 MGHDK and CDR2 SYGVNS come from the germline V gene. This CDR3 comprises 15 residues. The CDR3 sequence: CASSGTGTEQETQYF. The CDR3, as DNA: TGTGCCAGCAGCGGAACCGGGACAGAACAAGAGACCCAGTACTTC. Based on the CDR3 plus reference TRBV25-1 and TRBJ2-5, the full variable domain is EADIYQTPRYLVIGTGKKITLECSQTMGHDKMYWYQQDPGMELHLIHYSYGVNSTEKGDLSSESTVSRIRTEHFPLTLESARPSHTSQYLCASSGTGTEQETQYFGPGTRLLVL.

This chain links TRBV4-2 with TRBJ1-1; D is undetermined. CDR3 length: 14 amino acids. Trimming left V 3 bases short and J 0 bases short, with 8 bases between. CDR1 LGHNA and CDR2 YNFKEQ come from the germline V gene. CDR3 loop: CASSHNGMNTEAFF. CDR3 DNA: TGTGCCAGCAGCCATAATGGAATGAACACTGAAGCTTTCTTT.

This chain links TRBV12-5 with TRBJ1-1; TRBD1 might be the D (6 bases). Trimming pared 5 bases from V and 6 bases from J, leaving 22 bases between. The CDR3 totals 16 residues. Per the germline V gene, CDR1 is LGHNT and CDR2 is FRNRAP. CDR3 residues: CASGPLQGKFQAEAFF. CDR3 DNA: TGTGCTAGTGGTCCCTTACAGGGTAAGTTCCAGGCTGAAGCTTTCTTT.

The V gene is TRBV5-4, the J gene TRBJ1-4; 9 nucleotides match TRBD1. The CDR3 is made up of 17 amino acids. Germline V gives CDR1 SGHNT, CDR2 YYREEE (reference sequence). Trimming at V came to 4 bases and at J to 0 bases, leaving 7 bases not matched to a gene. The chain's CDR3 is CASSHPGQGTTNEKLFF. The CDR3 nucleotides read TGTGCCAGCAGCCACCCGGGACAGGGAACAACTAATGAAAAACTGTTTTTT.

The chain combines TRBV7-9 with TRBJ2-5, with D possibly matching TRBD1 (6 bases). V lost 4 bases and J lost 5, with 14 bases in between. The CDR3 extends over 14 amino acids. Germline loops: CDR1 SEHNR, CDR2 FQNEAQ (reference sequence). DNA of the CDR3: TGTGCCAGCAGCTCAGTAGGGGGTGGGGAGACCCAGTACTTC. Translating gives CASSSVGGGETQYF.

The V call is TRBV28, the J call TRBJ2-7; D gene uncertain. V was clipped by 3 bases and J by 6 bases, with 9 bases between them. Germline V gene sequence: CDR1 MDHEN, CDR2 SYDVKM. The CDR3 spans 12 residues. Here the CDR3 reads CASSFSIGEQYF. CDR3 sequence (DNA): TGTGCCAGCAGTTTTTCCATTGGCGAGCAGTACTTC.

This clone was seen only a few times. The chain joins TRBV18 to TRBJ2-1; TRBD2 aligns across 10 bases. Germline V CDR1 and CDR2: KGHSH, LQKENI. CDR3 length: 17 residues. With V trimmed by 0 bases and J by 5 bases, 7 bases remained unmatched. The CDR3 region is CASSPPGVAGGHNEQFF. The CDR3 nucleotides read TGTGCCAGCTCACCACCCGGGGTAGCGGGAGGCCACAATGAGCAGTTCTTC. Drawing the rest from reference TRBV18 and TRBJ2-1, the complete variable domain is NAGVMQNPRHLVRRRGQEARLRCSPMKGHSHVYWYRQLPEEGLKFMVYLQKENIIDESGMPKERFSAEFPKEGPSILRIQQVVRGDSAAYFCASSPPGVAGGHNEQFFGPGTRLTVL.

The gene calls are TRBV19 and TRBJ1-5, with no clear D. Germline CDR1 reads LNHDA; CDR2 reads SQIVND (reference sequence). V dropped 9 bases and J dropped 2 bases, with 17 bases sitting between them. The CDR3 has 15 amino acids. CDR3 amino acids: CASNRVVTGNQPQHF. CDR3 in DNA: TGTGCCAGCAACCGCGTTGTGACCGGCAATCAGCCCCAGCATTTT. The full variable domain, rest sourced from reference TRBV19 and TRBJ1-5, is DGGITQSPKYLFRKEGQNVTLSCEQNLNHDAMYWYRQDPGQGLRLIYYSQIVNDFQKGDIAEGYSVSREKKESFPLTVTSAQKNPTAFYLCASNRVVTGNQPQHFGDGTRLSIL.

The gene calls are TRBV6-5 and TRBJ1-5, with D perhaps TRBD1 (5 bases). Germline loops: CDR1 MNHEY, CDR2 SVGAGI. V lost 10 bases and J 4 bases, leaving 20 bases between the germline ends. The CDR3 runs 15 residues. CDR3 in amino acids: CATKVIGDGNQPQHF. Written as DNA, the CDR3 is TGTGCCACCAAAGTCATAGGGGATGGAAATCAGCCCCAGCATTTT.

In DNA form, the CDR3 reads TGTGCCAGCAGTTACTCCATTAAGGGCACAGATACGCAGTATTTT. Protein product: CASSYSIKGTDTQYF. V and J are TRBV6-6 and TRBJ2-3; no clear D gene. Germline loops: CDR1 MNHNY, CDR2 SVGAGI (reference sequence). The CDR3 is made up of 15 amino acids. Trimming took 0 bases from V and 1 from J, leaving 8 bases between them.

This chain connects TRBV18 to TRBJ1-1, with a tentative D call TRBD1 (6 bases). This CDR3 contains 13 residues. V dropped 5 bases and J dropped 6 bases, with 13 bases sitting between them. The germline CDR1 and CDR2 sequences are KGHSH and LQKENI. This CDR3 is CASSSTGLAEAFF. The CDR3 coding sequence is TGTGCCAGCTCATCGACAGGTCTCGCTGAAGCTTTCTTT.

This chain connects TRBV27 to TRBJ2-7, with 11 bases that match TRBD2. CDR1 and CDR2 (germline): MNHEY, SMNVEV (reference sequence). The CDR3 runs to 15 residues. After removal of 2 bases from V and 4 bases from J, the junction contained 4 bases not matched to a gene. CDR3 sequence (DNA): TGTGCCAGCAGTTTAACACTAGCGGGAGATTACGAGCAGTACTTC. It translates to CASSLTLAGDYEQYF.

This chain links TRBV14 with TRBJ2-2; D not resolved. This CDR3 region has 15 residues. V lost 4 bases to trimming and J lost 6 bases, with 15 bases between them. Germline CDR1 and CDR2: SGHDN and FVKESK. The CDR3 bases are TGTGCCAGCAGCCCCAGGATATCCCGCCCCGGGGAGCTGTTTTTT. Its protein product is CASSPRISRPGELFF.

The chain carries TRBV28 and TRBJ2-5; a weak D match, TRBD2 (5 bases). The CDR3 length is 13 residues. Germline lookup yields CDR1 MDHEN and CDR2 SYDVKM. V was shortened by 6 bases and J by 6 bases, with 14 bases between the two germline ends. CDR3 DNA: TGTGCCAGCAGCCTGGGCGGGTTACAGACCCAGTACTTC. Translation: CASSLGGLQTQYF.

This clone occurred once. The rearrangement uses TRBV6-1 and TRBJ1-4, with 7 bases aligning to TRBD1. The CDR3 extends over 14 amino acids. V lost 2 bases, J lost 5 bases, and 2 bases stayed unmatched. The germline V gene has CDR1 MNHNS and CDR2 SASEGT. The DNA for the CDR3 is TGTGCCAGCAGTGAAATCAGGGGGAATGAAAAACTGTTTTTT. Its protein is CASSEIRGNEKLFF.

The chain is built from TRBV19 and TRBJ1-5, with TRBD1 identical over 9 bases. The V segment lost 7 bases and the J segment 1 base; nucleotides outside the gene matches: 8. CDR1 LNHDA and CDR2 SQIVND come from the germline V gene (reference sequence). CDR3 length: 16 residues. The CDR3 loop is CASIGQGRGSNQPQHF. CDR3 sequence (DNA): TGTGCCAGTATCGGACAGGGGCGCGGAAGCAATCAGCCCCAGCATTTT.

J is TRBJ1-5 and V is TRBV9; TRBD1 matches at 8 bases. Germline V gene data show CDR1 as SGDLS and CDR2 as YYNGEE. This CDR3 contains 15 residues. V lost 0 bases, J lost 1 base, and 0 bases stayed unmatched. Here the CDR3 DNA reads TGTGCCAGCAGCGTAGGGACAGGGAGCAATCAGCCCCAGCATTTT. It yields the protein CASSVGTGSNQPQHF.

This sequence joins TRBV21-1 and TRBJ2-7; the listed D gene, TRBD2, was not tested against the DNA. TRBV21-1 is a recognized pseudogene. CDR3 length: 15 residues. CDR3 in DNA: TGTGCCAGCAACCTAGCGGGAGCCCCCTCCTACGAGCAGTACTTC. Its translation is CASNLAGAPSYEQYF.